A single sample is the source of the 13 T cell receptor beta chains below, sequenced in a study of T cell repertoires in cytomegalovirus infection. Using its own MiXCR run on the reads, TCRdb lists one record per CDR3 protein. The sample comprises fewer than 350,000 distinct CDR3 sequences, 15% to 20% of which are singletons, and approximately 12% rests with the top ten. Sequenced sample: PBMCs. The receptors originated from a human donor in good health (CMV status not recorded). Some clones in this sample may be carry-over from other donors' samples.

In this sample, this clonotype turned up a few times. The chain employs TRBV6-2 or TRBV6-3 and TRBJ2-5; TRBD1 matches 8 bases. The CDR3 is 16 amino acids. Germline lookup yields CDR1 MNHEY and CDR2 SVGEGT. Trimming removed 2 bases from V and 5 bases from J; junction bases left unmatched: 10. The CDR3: CASSYPTTGARETQYF. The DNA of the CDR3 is TGTGCCAGCAGTTACCCGACGACAGGGGCCCGGGAGACCCAGTACTTC.

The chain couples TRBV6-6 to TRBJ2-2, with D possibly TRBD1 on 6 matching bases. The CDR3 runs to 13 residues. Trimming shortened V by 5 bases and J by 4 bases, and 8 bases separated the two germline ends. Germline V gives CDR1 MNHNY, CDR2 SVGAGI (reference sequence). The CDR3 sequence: CASSGGITGELFF. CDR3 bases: TGTGCCAGCAGTGGGGGCATCACCGGGGAGCTGTTTTTT.

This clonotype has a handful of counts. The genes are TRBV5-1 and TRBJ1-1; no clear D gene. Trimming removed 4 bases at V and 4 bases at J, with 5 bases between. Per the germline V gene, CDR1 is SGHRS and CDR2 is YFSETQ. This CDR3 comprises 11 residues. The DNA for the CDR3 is TGCGCCAGCAGCGGGTCCACTGAAGCTTTCTTT. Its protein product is CASSGSTEAFF.

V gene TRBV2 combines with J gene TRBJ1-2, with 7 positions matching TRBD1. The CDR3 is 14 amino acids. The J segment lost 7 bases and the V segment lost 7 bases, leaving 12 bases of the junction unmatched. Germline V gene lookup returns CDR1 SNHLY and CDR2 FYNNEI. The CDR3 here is CASIRTGTAVGYTF. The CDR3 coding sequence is TGTGCCAGCATTAGAACCGGGACAGCCGTTGGCTACACCTTC.

CDR3 residues: CSVELGGVSYNEQFF. The CDR3 DNA sequence: TGCAGCGTTGAGCTCGGGGGAGTCTCCTACAATGAGCAGTTCTTC. The chain carries TRBV29-1 and TRBJ2-1; TRBD2 is a possible D gene (6 bases). Germline-derived CDR1 and CDR2 are SQVTM and ANQGSEA. The V and J ends lost 3 bases and 0 bases respectively, with 12 bases between them. The CDR3 consists of 15 residues.

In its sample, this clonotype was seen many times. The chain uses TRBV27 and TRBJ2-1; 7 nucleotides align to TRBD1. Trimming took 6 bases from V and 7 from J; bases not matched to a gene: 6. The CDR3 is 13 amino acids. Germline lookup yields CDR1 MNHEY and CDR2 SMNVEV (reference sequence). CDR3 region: CASSSGGVNEQFF. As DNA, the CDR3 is TGTGCCAGCAGCTCAGGGGGAGTAAATGAGCAGTTCTTC.

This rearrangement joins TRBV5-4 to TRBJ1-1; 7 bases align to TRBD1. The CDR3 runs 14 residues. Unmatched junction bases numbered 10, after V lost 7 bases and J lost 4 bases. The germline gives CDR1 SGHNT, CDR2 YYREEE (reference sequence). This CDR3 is CASQWGRGGTEAFF. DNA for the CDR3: TGTGCCAGCCAGTGGGGCAGGGGGGGCACTGAAGCTTTCTTT. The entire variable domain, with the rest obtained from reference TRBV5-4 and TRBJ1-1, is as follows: ETGVTQSPTHLIKTRGQQVTLRCSSQSGHNTVSWYQQALGQGPQFIFQYYREEENGRGNFPPRFSGLQFPNYSSELNVNALELDDSALYLCASQWGRGGTEAFFGQGTRLTVV.

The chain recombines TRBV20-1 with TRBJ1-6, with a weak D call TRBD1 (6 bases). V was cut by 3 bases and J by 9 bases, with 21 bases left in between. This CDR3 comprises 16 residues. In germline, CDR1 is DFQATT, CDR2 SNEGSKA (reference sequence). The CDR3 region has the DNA TGCAGTGCTAGGGGGGCGGCAGGGTTCGGAGTTTCACCCCTCCACTTT. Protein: CSARGAAGFGVSPLHF.

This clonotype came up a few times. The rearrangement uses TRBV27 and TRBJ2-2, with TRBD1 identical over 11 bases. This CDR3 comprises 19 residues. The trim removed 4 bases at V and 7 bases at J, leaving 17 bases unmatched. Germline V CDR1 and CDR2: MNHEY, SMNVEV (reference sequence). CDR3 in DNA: TGTGCCAGCAGTTATTGGGCTGCCGGGACAGGGGGGATAGTCGGGGAGCTGTTTTTT. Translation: CASSYWAAGTGGIVGELFF.

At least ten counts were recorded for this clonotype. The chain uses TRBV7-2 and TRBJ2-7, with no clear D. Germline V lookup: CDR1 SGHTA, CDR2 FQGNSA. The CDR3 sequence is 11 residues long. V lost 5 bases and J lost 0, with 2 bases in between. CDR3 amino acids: CASSHSYEQYF. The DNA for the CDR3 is TGTGCCAGCAGCCACTCCTACGAGCAGTACTTC.

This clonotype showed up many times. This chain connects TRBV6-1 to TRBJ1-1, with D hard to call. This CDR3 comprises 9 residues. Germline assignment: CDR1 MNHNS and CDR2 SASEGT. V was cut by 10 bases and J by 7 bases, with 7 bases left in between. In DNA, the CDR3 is TGTGCCAAGGCTGATGAAGCTTTCTTT. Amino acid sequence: CAKADEAFF.

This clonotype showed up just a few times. The CDR3, as DNA: TGTGCCAGCAGCCAGGCAAGTTCGATATCACCCCTCCACTTT. Residues: CASSQASSISPLHF. The genes are TRBV11-1 and TRBJ1-6; D is unresolved. Germline CDR1 SGHAT, CDR2 FQDESV (reference sequence). With 5 bases removed from V and 10 bases from J, the gap between germline ends came to 15 bases. The CDR3 totals 14 residues.

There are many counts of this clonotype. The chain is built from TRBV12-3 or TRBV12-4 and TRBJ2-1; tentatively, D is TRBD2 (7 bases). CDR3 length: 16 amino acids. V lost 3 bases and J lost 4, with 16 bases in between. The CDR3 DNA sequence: TGTGCCAGCAGTTTTAGCCCGGGGGGCAGTTACAATGAGCAGTTCTTC. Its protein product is CASSFSPGGSYNEQFF.